The entry below describes one TCR beta chain. Its recognized antigen is unknown. Base qualities are not provided; no much larger clone lies one nucleotide away. The data were taken from a study of control samples from healthy donors and cancer patients (dated by TCRdb to 2020 to 2021). Libraries were made using the immunoSEQ multiplex PCR assay. Here the immuneACCESS table is served through TCRdb, limited to in-frame sequences with V and J called. Missing clones are a known gap in these copies; in checked studies unresolved V genes cover under half, and the rest lacks a known reason. The sample table records approximately 100,000 clones; approximately 90% of these occur just once. The top ten clones comprise roughly 3.4% of the sample. The CDR3 has 16 amino acids, counting the end cysteine and phenylalanine. The only DNA kept is the CDR3, 48 bases in frame from the first base. V is cut by 0 bases and J by 7 bases, and the space between the germline ends is 14 bases. The germline V gene gives CDR1 as SGDLS and CDR2 as YYNGEE.

Recombination joined TRBV9 with TRBJ1-6; matching of 5 bases hints at TRBD1 as the D gene. Specimen: blood. This sequence was found in a young woman in good health. The DNA sequence is given as TGTGCCAGCAGCGTAGTATCTCGGACAATAAATTCACCCCTCCACTTT. It encodes CASSVVSRTINSPLHF.